The 21 T cell receptor beta chains reported below all come from one sample, sequenced in a study of cytomegalovirus exposure and HLA in healthy donors. With 60 Vbeta and 13 Jbeta primers, the PCR was carried out. The method was immunoSEQ multiplex PCR; TCRdb's version includes in-frame clones alone and lacks a portion of them. In the table there are 150,000 or so clones, approximately 80% of which are singletons. Material: PBMCs. The receptors stem from a young man in good health and CMV-seronegative.

V usage is TRBV7-2 and J usage is TRBJ1-4, with D tentatively TRBD1 (5 bases). Germline CDR1 and CDR2: SGHTA and FQGNSA. The CDR3 spans 14 residues. V lost 6 bases to trimming and J lost 6 bases, with 14 bases between them. Here the CDR3 reads CASSYPAGDEKLFF. The DNA for the CDR3 is TGTGCCAGCAGTTACCCCGCGGGGGATGAAAAACTGTTTTTT.

Only one count was recorded for this clone. Additional DNA sequences in this sample encode the identical CDR3. This sequence joins TRBV4-1 and TRBJ1-4; D is ambiguous. Trimming took off 0 bases at V and 0 bases at J, with 11 bases between the two ends. Germline CDR1 is MGHRA and CDR2 is YSYEKL. There are 17 residues in the CDR3. The CDR3 spells CASSQEPAGTTNEKLFF. The CDR3 DNA reads as TGCGCCAGCAGCCAAGAGCCCGCCGGGACAACTAATGAAAAACTGTTTTTT.

V gene TRBV7-8 combines with J gene TRBJ2-1, with D tentatively TRBD2 (6 bases). Germline V lookup: CDR1 SGHVS, CDR2 FQNEAQ. The CDR3 length is 15 residues. The V end lost 1 base, the J end lost 4 bases, and 11 bases lay between the germline ends. CDR3 in DNA: TGTGCCAGCAGCTTAGAAGGCGGGGATTACAATGAGCAGTTCTTC. It translates to CASSLEGGDYNEQFF.

This clone has a single count. V and J are TRBV6-1 and TRBJ2-7, with 7 positions matching TRBD2. V lost 0 bases to trimming and J lost 3 bases; unmatched junction nucleotides: 8. CDR3 length: 16 amino acids. The germline gives CDR1 MNHNS, CDR2 SASEGT. CDR3 in amino acids: CASSEARLAADYEQYF. CDR3 nucleotide sequence: TGTGCCAGCAGTGAAGCGCGGCTAGCGGCAGACTACGAGCAGTACTTC.

The chain employs TRBV4-1 and TRBJ1-5; D remains unclear. This CDR3 spans 15 amino acids. Deletions cut 0 bases from V and 2 bases from J, with 8 bases between. Germline V gives CDR1 MGHRA, CDR2 YSYEKL. DNA of the CDR3: TGCGCCAGCAGCCAAGATTCACGGGGCAATCAGCCCCAGCATTTT. Protein product: CASSQDSRGNQPQHF.

This chain joins TRBV29-1 and TRBJ1-1, with 9 bases identical to TRBD1. V gave up 6 bases and J gave up 3 bases; unmatched junction bases: 8. The germline gives CDR1 SQVTM, CDR2 ANQGSEA. The CDR3 consists of 14 residues. Written as DNA, the CDR3 is TGCAGCGTCGCCGCGGGACAGGGATACACTGAAGCTTTCTTT. Protein sequence: CSVAAGQGYTEAFF.

V is TRBV19 and J is TRBJ2-2, with D perhaps matching TRBD2 (7 bases). The V end lost 8 bases, the J end lost 5 bases, and 18 bases lay between the germline ends. The CDR3 covers 15 residues. Germline V CDR1 and CDR2: LNHDA, SQIVND (reference sequence). CDR3 DNA sequence: TGTGCCAGTCAGACACGGGGGGCAGGGACCGGGGAGCTGTTTTTT. Translated, it gives CASQTRGAGTGELFF.

The chain links TRBV2 to TRBJ1-5; D uncertain. Trimming pared 0 bases from V and 6 bases from J, leaving 6 bases between. Germline V gene lookup returns CDR1 SNHLY and CDR2 FYNNEI. This CDR3 spans 13 amino acids. CDR3 DNA sequence: TGTGCCAGCAGTGAAGCGCGGGGTCAGCCCCAGCATTTT. Translating it yields CASSEARGQPQHF.

The table lists this clone with a count of one. This sequence joins TRBV7-8 and TRBJ2-5, with TRBD2 matching over 8 bases. The CDR3 contains 18 residues. Trimming removed 0 bases from V and 5 bases from J; junction bases left unmatched: 14. From germline, CDR1 is SGHVS and CDR2 FQNEAQ. The CDR3 protein is CASSLAFGGAQGRETQYF. In DNA, the CDR3 is TGTGCCAGCAGCTTAGCGTTCGGGGGGGCCCAGGGGAGGGAGACCCAGTACTTC.

V usage is TRBV14 and J usage is TRBJ2-5, with TRBD1 identical over 9 bases. Trimming removed 4 bases from V and 5 bases from J; junction bases left unmatched: 8. CDR3 size: 15 residues. Germline CDR1 is SGHDN and CDR2 is FVKESK. CDR3: CASSPRQGVWETQYF. In nucleotides, the CDR3 is TGTGCCAGCAGCCCCCGACAGGGGGTGTGGGAGACCCAGTACTTC.

This chain uses TRBV7-2 with TRBJ1-2; tentatively, D is TRBD1 (5 bases). V gave up 11 bases and J gave up 1 base, with 14 bases separating them. The CDR3 runs 13 residues. In germline, CDR1 is SGHTA, CDR2 FQGNSA. CDR3 sequence: CAAAIGVNYGYTF. CDR3 coding DNA: TGTGCCGCGGCTATAGGGGTTAACTATGGCTACACCTTC.

The sample holds a few counts of this clone. The genes are TRBV10-3 and TRBJ2-7; TRBD1 agrees at 12 bases. The CDR3 spans 14 residues. V trimming: 7 bases; J trimming: 5 bases; junction bases outside the gene matches: 6. CDR1 is ENHRY, CDR2 SYGVKD, per germline. CDR3: CAITMGTGGNEQYF. The CDR3 DNA reads as TGTGCCATCACCATGGGGACAGGGGGCAACGAGCAGTACTTC.

Of note for this clone: A far bigger clonotype differs at one base, so this is likely a read error. The same CDR3 can be traced to other DNA sequences in this sample. J is TRBJ1-5 and V is TRBV5-4; 7 bases fit TRBD1. The CDR3 consists of 16 residues. Trimming removed 4 bases from V and 0 bases from J; junction bases left unmatched: 7. Germline values: CDR1 SGHNT, CDR2 YYREEE (reference sequence). Here the CDR3 DNA reads TGTGCCAGCAGCCAAGATTACAGGGGTAGCAATCAGCCCCAGCATTTT. Amino acid sequence: CASSQDYRGSNQPQHF.

The chain uses TRBV6-1 and TRBJ1-5; 9 positions agree with TRBD1. The CDR3 is 15 residues long. Unmatched junction bases numbered 4, after V lost 5 bases and J lost 2 bases. From germline, CDR1 is MNHNS and CDR2 SASEGT. Written as DNA, the CDR3 is TGTGCCAGCAGTCGGGGACAGGGCGGCAATCAGCCCCAGCATTTT. Its translation: CASSRGQGGNQPQHF.

The V gene is TRBV5-4, the J gene TRBJ2-5, with 11 positions matching TRBD1. CDR3 length equals 17 residues. V shed 0 bases and J 4 bases; nucleotides not matched to a gene: 8. Germline V gene sequence: CDR1 SGHNT, CDR2 YYREEE (reference sequence). The CDR3 sequence is CASSLGGTGGGRETQYF. The CDR3 coding sequence is TGTGCCAGCAGCTTGGGGGGGACAGGGGGGGGAAGAGAGACCCAGTACTTC.

The chain recombines TRBV11-3 with TRBJ2-2, with TRBD1 matching 7 bases. The V segment lost 5 bases and the J segment 5 bases; nucleotides outside the gene matches: 8. From germline, CDR1 is SGHNT and CDR2 YENEEA. This CDR3 is built from 15 residues. CDR3 nucleotides: TGTGCCAGCAGCCCTCGACAGGGAAGGACCGGGGAGCTGTTTTTT. The encoded protein is CASSPRQGRTGELFF.

J is TRBJ2-7 and V is TRBV5-6; TRBD1 aligns across 10 bases. With 4 bases clipped from V and 6 bases from J, the junction kept 7 bases outside the gene matches. This CDR3 comprises 14 residues. Germline CDR1 reads SGHDT; CDR2 reads YYEEEE. CDR3 sequence (DNA): TGTGCCAGCAGCAGCCGGGACAGGGGCTCCGAGCAGTACTTC. It specifies CASSSRDRGSEQYF.

The rearrangement links TRBV13 to TRBJ1-4; D gene ambiguous. Trimming pared 6 bases from V and 8 bases from J, leaving 10 bases between. The V gene's germline CDR1 is PRHDT and CDR2 FYEKMQ (reference sequence). The CDR3 covers 12 residues. CDR3 bases: TGTGCCAGCAGGGGCGGGCAAGAAAAACTGTTTTTT. This sequence encodes CASRGGQEKLFF. The whole variable domain, filled in from reference TRBV13 and TRBJ1-4, reads AAGVIQSPRHLIKEKRETATLKCYPIPRHDTVYWYQQGPGQDPQFLISFYEKMQSDKGSIPDRFSAQQFSDYHSELNMSSLELGDSALYFCASRGGQEKLFFGSGTQLSVL.

V usage is TRBV19 and J usage is TRBJ2-1; perhaps TRBD2 as D (5 bases). The germline V gene has CDR1 LNHDA and CDR2 SQIVND (reference sequence). Trimming took off 3 bases at V and 7 bases at J, with 16 bases between the two ends. This CDR3 spans 15 amino acids. This CDR3 reads CASSMGGSPGNEQFF. CDR3 coding DNA: TGTGCCAGTAGTATGGGTGGGAGCCCGGGTAATGAGCAGTTCTTC.

With regard to this clone: Different DNA sequences within this sample yield the same CDR3. The chain is built from TRBV6-4 and TRBJ2-3; possible D gene TRBD1, 5 bases. Trimming shortened V by 8 bases and J by 2 bases, and 11 bases separated the two germline ends. Germline V gene lookup returns CDR1 MRHNA and CDR2 SNTAGT. The CDR3 loop spans 13 amino acids. CDR3 DNA sequence: TGTGCCAGCGGGGCCGGGCACACAGATACGCAGTATTTT. It is translated as CASGAGHTDTQYF.

The CDR3 nucleotides read TGCGCCAGCAGAAACTGCTTGGGGACACTAAACACCGGGGAGCTGTTTTTT. Protein: CASRNCLGTLNTGELFF. The chain uses TRBV10-1 and TRBJ2-2, with D tentatively TRBD1 (6 bases). CDR3 length: 17 residues. The V end lost 6 bases, the J end lost 2 bases, and 19 bases lay between the germline ends. Germline V gene data show CDR1 as WNHNN and CDR2 as SYGVQD (reference sequence).